This T cell receptor beta chain was captured by sequencing in a study of T cells in tuberculosis. On this clone: Its antigen remains unknown.

Germline lookup yields CDR1 SGHTA and CDR2 FQGNSA. V was clipped by 5 bases and J by 4 bases; unmatched bases: 13. CDR3 length: 16 amino acids. Profiling relied on immunoSEQ multiplex PCR, and the TCRdb table lists in-frame clones only, not all of them. The repertoire has under 45,000 clones, approximately 89% of them found once; the top ten carry 2.4%. Regarding time point: new active TB diagnosis, blood taken before or within 7 days of starting treatment. Findings of the study overall: Smaller distances to GMM-specific TCRs suggested their expansion in active tuberculosis.

The source of this sequence is an adult with tuberculosis. The sample in question was PBMCs, obtained at tuberculosis diagnosis. The V and J genes are TRBV7-2 and TRBJ2-7; TRBD2 aligns across 8 bases. CDR3 amino acids: CASSQESGGGIYEQYF. CDR3 DNA sequence: TGTGCCAGCAGCCAGGAGTCTGGCGGGGGGATTTACGAGCAGTACTTC.